The 12 T cell receptor beta chains below were found in one sample sequenced in a study of molecular identifiers for immune sequencing clone quantification (dated by TCRdb to the late 2010s). Libraries were constructed by PCR. Sequencer: NextSeq 500. Using fastp trimming at Q25 and MiXCR clonotype assembly, TCRdb reanalyzed the public sequencing data and kept in-frame beta chains. When rows share a CDR3 protein, they turn into one entry using the most common DNA and genes. The sample records 490,000 or so distinct CDR3 sequences, about a quarter of which are singletons. The ten largest clones represent around 0.79% of the sample. The sequencing sample was made of naive CD8+ T cells from blood, with Jurkat cell RNA spiked in. The cell subset or site label of this sample denotes: FACS-sorted CD8+CD4-CCR7+CD45RA+ naive T cells. All receptors derive from a human donor in good health. Some libraries in this study had Jurkat cell RNA spiked in.

This clonotype was found a few times. This chain joins TRBV30 and TRBJ1-2, with D unresolved. V lost 3 bases to trimming and J lost 9 bases, with 14 bases between them. The CDR3 has 12 amino acids. CDR1 is GTSNPN and CDR2 is SVGIG in the germline V gene (reference sequence). In DNA form, the CDR3 reads TGTGCCTGGAGCGACCCTCGAATGCGCTACACCTTC. Protein: CAWSDPRMRYTF.

The rearrangement links TRBV4-2 to TRBJ2-7; the match to TRBD1 covers 8 bases. CDR3 size: 16 residues. Germline loops: CDR1 LGHNA, CDR2 YNFKEQ. J lost 3 bases, V lost 0 bases, and 7 bases had no gene match. The CDR3 nucleotides read TGTGCCAGCAGCCAAGAGCCAGGACAGGGCAACTACGAGCAGTACTTC. Translating gives CASSQEPGQGNYEQYF.

As to this clonotype: Possible read error: a much larger clone is one base away. V gene TRBV6-5 combines with J gene TRBJ1-1; weak D call: TRBD1 (5 bases). This CDR3 region has 17 residues. Trimming left V 8 bases short and J 0 bases short, with 22 bases between. CDR1 and CDR2 from the germline V gene are MNHEY and SVGAGI. CDR3 loop: CASGPTGEGRMNTEAFF. The CDR3 nucleotides read TGTGCCAGCGGCCCAACGGGGGAAGGACGGATGAACACTGAAGCTTTCTTT.

This clonotype was found many times. This chain links TRBV5-5 with TRBJ2-1; D is possibly TRBD1 or TRBD2 (5 bases each). CDR1 and CDR2 from the germline V gene are SGHKS and YYEKEE (reference sequence). The CDR3 contains 18 residues. V lost 0 bases to trimming and J lost 0 bases, with 16 bases between them. This CDR3 is CASSLESGTDISYNEQFF. Here the CDR3 DNA reads TGTGCCAGCAGCTTGGAGTCAGGGACCGATATCTCCTACAATGAGCAGTTCTTC.

This CDR3 reads CASSLLGTHYGYTF. CDR3 DNA: TGTGCCAGCAGCTTGTTAGGGACACACTATGGCTACACCTTC. The chain joins TRBV5-4 to TRBJ1-2; possible D gene TRBD1, 6 bases. V was shortened by 1 base and J by 3 bases, with 10 bases between the two germline ends. The CDR3 loop spans 14 amino acids. The V gene's germline CDR1 is SGHNT and CDR2 YYREEE (reference sequence).

On this clonotype: A much larger clonotype is one base distant, so this may be a read error. The rearrangement joins TRBV12-3 or TRBV12-4 to TRBJ1-1, with D possibly being TRBD1 (6 bases). The CDR3 covers 18 residues. The CDR3 sequence: CASSFSGGARKRKTGAFF. DNA of the CDR3: TGTGCCAGCAGTTTTTCCGGGGGCGCGAGGAAGAGGAAGACTGGAGCTTTCTTT.

This clonotype was observed a few times. J is TRBJ1-2 and V is TRBV5-4; D unresolved. CDR3 size: 16 residues. The V end was cut by 0 bases, the J end by 4 bases, with 16 bases between. CDR1 and CDR2 (germline): SGHNT, YYREEE (reference sequence). The CDR3 bases are TGTGCCAGCAGCTTGGAAGCCGGGAAGGGAGGCTATGGCTACACCTTC. Translation gives CASSLEAGKGGYGYTF.

This clonotype was recorded at least ten times. The rearrangement joins TRBV7-9 to TRBJ2-1, with no clear D. V dropped 5 bases and J dropped 2 bases, with 13 bases sitting between them. CDR1 is SEHNR and CDR2 is FQNEAQ in the germline V gene (reference sequence). The CDR3 has 15 amino acids. CDR3 in DNA: TGTGCCAGCAGCCCCGGGCCCAGCCCCTACAATGAGCAGTTCTTC. Its protein is CASSPGPSPYNEQFF.

Ten or more counts support this clonotype. The CDR3: CASSPGLARDEQFF. In nucleotides, the CDR3 is TGTGCCAGCAGTCCGGGACTAGCGCGGGATGAGCAGTTCTTC. This rearrangement joins TRBV27 to TRBJ2-1; 10 nucleotides match TRBD2. With V trimmed by 5 bases and J by 8 bases, 6 bases remained unmatched. The germline V gene encodes CDR1 MNHEY and CDR2 SMNVEV (reference sequence). CDR3 length equals 14 residues.

The chain recombines TRBV7-9 with TRBJ2-7, with a possible D match to TRBD1 (5 bases). This CDR3 has 14 residues. V was cut by 5 bases and J by 3 bases, with 14 bases left in between. Germline-derived CDR1 and CDR2 are SEHNR and FQNEAQ (reference sequence). CDR3 coding DNA: TGTGCCAGCAGCGATGAGGACACTGTCTACGAGCAGTACTTC. It specifies CASSDEDTVYEQYF.

V usage is TRBV4-2 and J usage is TRBJ2-2, with D unresolved. The CDR3 totals 18 residues. With 1 base removed from V and 5 bases from J, the gap between germline ends came to 20 bases. The germline gives CDR1 LGHNA, CDR2 YNFKEQ. For the CDR3, the DNA is TGTGCCAGCAGCCAAGCATCCGGGTTTCGGACCATGACCGGGGAGCTGTTTTTT. This gives the protein CASSQASGFRTMTGELFF.

Comment on this clonotype: This may be a read error: a much more frequent sequence differs by one nucleotide. The V gene is TRBV6-6, the J gene TRBJ2-7, with 9 bases lining up with TRBD1. Per germline, CDR1 MNHNY and CDR2 SVGAGI (reference sequence). CDR3 length equals 14 residues. This chain's CDR3 is CVSHSTGGGYEQYF. Written as DNA, the CDR3 is TGTGTCAGCCACTCCACAGGGGGCGGCTACGAGCAGTACTTC.